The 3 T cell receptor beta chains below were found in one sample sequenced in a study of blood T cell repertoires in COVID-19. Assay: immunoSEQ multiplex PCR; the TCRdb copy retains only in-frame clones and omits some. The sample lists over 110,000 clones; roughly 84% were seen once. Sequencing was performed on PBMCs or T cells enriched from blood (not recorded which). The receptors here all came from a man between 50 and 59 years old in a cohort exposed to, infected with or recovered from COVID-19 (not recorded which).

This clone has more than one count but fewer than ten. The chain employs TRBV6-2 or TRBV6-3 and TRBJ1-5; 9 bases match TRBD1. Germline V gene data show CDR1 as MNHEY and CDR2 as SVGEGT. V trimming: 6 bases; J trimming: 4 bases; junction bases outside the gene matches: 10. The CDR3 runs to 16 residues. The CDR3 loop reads CASSPSGQGYNQPQHF. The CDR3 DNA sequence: TGTGCCAGCAGCCCTTCGGGACAGGGTTATAATCAGCCCCAGCATTTT.

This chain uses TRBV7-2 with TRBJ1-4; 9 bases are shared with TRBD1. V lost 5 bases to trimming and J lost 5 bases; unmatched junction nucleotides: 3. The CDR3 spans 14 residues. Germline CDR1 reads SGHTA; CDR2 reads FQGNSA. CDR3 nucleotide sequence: TGTGCCAGCAGCGGGGACAGGGCGAATGAAAAACTGTTTTTT. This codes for CASSGDRANEKLFF.

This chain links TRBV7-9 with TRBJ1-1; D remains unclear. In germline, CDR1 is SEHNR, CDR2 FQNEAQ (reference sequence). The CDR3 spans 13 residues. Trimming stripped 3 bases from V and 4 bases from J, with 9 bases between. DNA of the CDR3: TGTGCCAGCAGCTTTGGGGAGGCCACTGAAGCTTTCTTT. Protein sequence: CASSFGEATEAFF.